The present T cell receptor beta chain was sequenced within a study of blood T cell repertoires in COVID-19. This CDR3 has 15 residues. Deletions cut 5 bases from V and 5 bases from J, with 18 bases between. CDR1 is SGHRS and CDR2 is YFSETQ in the germline V gene. The repertoire was sequenced with immunoSEQ multiplex PCR; TCRdb's copy has only in-frame clones and lacks some. The repertoire has 150,000 to 200,000 clones, about four fifths of them found once; the top ten carry approximately 9.9%. The sequenced material came from PBMCs or T cells enriched from blood (not recorded which). This clonotype was sampled from a middle-aged man who had recovered from COVID-19. The chain employs TRBV5-1 and TRBJ2-3, with a possible D match to TRBD2 (5 bases). The DNA for the CDR3 is TGCGCCAGCAGTTTCGGACTTTCACGGGGAGATACGCAGTATTTT. Its translation is CASSFGLSRGDTQYF.